The 22 T cell receptor beta chains reported below all come from one sample, sequenced in a study of T cells in Graves' hyperthyroidism and ophthalmopathy. RNA transcripts yielded amplified TCR beta CDR3 regions. Carried out on the TCR CDR3, a first-round RT-PCR used the HTBI primer set. TCRdb independently ran MiXCR on the multiplex PCR reads; one entry per CDR3 protein. The sample yields 200,000 to 250,000 distinct CDR3 sequences, around 24% seen once. The material sequenced was blood. These receptors all stem from a woman aged 40 to 49 with Graves' ophthalmopathy.

This clonotype was observed many times. This sequence joins TRBV20-1 and TRBJ2-2; a possible D gene is TRBD2 (5 bases). This CDR3 has 12 amino acids. The germline V gene has CDR1 DFQATT and CDR2 SNEGSKA (reference sequence). The V end was cut by 7 bases, the J end by 6 bases, with 12 bases between. The CDR3 spells CSVEGAAGELFF. The DNA of the CDR3 is TGCAGTGTAGAGGGAGCGGCCGGGGAGCTGTTTTTT.

The chain is built from TRBV15 and TRBJ1-1; D possibly corresponds to TRBD1 (5 bases). CDR3 size: 14 residues. Germline V lookup: CDR1 LNHNV, CDR2 YYDKDF (reference sequence). V was shortened by 0 bases and J by 4 bases, with 9 bases between the two germline ends. The CDR3 protein is CATSRDAGITEAFF. CDR3 DNA: TGTGCCACCAGCAGAGATGCAGGGATCACTGAAGCTTTCTTT.

This clonotype was found many times. This chain connects TRBV7-2 to TRBJ2-2, with D tentatively TRBD2 (5 bases). The CDR3 has 16 residues. V was shortened by 0 bases and J by 6 bases, with 14 bases between the two germline ends. The germline CDR1 and CDR2 sequences are SGHTA and FQGNSA. CDR3 residues: CASSLAGIRTSGELFF. CDR3 in DNA: TGTGCCAGCAGCTTAGCGGGGATTAGGACTTCCGGGGAGCTGTTTTTT.

The chain's CDR3 is CASSYSRGGYEQYF. In nucleotides, the CDR3 is TGTGCCAGCAGTTACTCGAGGGGGGGCTACGAGCAGTACTTC. This chain joins TRBV6-2 or TRBV6-3 and TRBJ2-7; TRBD2 is a possible D gene (7 bases). CDR3 length equals 14 residues. Trimming pared 0 bases from V and 3 bases from J, leaving 9 bases between. Germline V gene data show CDR1 as MNHEY and CDR2 as SVGEGT.

This clonotype was seen at least ten times. The CDR3 region has the DNA TGTGCCAGTTGGACCGGCTATGGCTACACCTTC. Translating it yields CASWTGYGYTF. The rearrangement links TRBV27 to TRBJ1-2; D gene unclear. Trimming took 9 bases from V and 4 from J, leaving 9 bases between them. From germline, CDR1 is MNHEY and CDR2 SMNVEV (reference sequence). This CDR3 has 11 residues.

This clonotype has a count of ten or more. The V call is TRBV11-2, the J call TRBJ2-5, with unresolved D. Germline lookup yields CDR1 SGHAT and CDR2 FQNNGV. V was cut by 3 bases and J by 5 bases, with 7 bases left in between. The CDR3 totals 12 residues. The chain's CDR3 is CASSLPEETQYF. DNA for the CDR3: TGTGCCAGCAGCTTGCCGGAGGAGACCCAGTACTTC. Variable domain in full (rest from reference TRBV11-2 and TRBJ2-5): EAGVAQSPRYKIIEKRQSVAFWCNPISGHATLYWYQQILGQGPKLLIQFQNNGVVDDSQLPKDRFSAERLKGVDSTLKIQPAKLEDSAVYLCASSLPEETQYFGPGTRLLVL.

The sample holds many counts of this clonotype. The chain carries TRBV5-1 and TRBJ1-5, with a possible D match to TRBD1 (6 bases). Germline-derived CDR1 and CDR2 are SGHRS and YFSETQ. V dropped 0 bases and J dropped 5 bases, with 12 bases sitting between them. The CDR3 is 15 amino acids. CDR3 loop: CASSLVPGADQPQHF. CDR3 nucleotides: TGCGCCAGCAGCTTGGTACCAGGGGCGGATCAGCCCCAGCATTTT.

This clonotype was counted ten times or more. V is TRBV2 and J is TRBJ1-2; maybe TRBD1 (6 bases). This CDR3 region has 12 residues. The V gene lost 4 bases and the J gene lost 8 bases, with 11 bases spanning the gap. CDR1 and CDR2 from the germline V gene are SNHLY and FYNNEI. As DNA, the CDR3 is TGTGCCAGCAGTGCCAGGGGCCGGGGCTACACCTTC. Residues: CASSARGRGYTF.

This clonotype turned up a few times. The chain joins TRBV12-3 or TRBV12-4 to TRBJ1-1, with no clear D. The CDR3 is 15 amino acids. Trimming cost V 1 base and J 0 bases, with 9 bases left between them. The CDR3 spells CASSLGVGLNTEAFF. The CDR3 coding sequence is TGTGCCAGCAGTTTAGGTGTAGGGCTGAACACTGAAGCTTTCTTT.

In its sample, this clonotype was seen many times. The rearrangement uses TRBV5-1 and TRBJ2-1; possible D gene TRBD2, 6 bases. Germline V CDR1 and CDR2: SGHRS, YFSETQ. Trimming left V 7 bases short and J 2 bases short, with 16 bases between. This CDR3 region has 15 residues. CDR3: CASRRGDSPYNEQFF. DNA of the CDR3: TGCGCCAGCCGCCGAGGGGACTCCCCCTACAATGAGCAGTTCTTC.

This clonotype was seen many times. The chain has TRBV20-1 and TRBJ2-7; D ambiguous. The germline V gene has CDR1 DFQATT and CDR2 SNEGSKA (reference sequence). CDR3 size: 14 residues. The V end lost 0 bases, the J end lost 2 bases, and 11 bases lay between the germline ends. In DNA, the CDR3 is TGCAGTGCTAGAGATGGGCGGTCCCCCTACGAGCAGTACTTC. This sequence encodes CSARDGRSPYEQYF.

At least ten counts were recorded for this clonotype. The chain is built from TRBV6-5 and TRBJ2-2, with a tentative D call TRBD2 (6 bases). Deletions cut 7 bases from V and 9 bases from J, with 18 bases between. There are 14 residues in the CDR3. The germline V gene has CDR1 MNHEY and CDR2 SVGAGI. The CDR3 coding sequence is TGTGCCAGCACCCCAGCCCTTGGGAGGCGGGAGCTGTTTTTT. It codes for CASTPALGRRELFF.

There are many counts of this clonotype. The rearrangement links TRBV20-1 to TRBJ2-7; 10 nucleotides line up with TRBD2. V lost 4 bases to trimming and J lost 4 bases; unmatched junction nucleotides: 13. Per the germline V gene, CDR1 is DFQATT and CDR2 is SNEGSKA (reference sequence). CDR3 size: 16 residues. The chain's CDR3 is CSATASGSTTIYEQYF. The CDR3 bases are TGCAGTGCTACTGCTAGCGGGAGTACCACGATATACGAGCAGTACTTC.

This clonotype came up many times. The rearrangement joins TRBV6-1 to TRBJ2-5, with 13 bases that match TRBD2. CDR1 MNHNS and CDR2 SASEGT come from the germline V gene. The CDR3 is 15 amino acids. Trimming cost V 4 bases and J 5 bases; bases outside gene matches: 4. In DNA form, the CDR3 reads TGTGCCAGCAGTGGGACTAGCGGGAGCGGGGAGACCCAGTACTTC. It codes for CASSGTSGSGETQYF.

The V gene is TRBV7-9, the J gene TRBJ2-7; D may be TRBD2 (5 bases). The CDR3 runs 12 residues. Germline V lookup: CDR1 SEHNR, CDR2 FQNEAQ (reference sequence). The V and J ends lost 9 bases and 3 bases respectively, with 12 bases between them. CDR3 sequence reads: CARREINYEQYF. CDR3 bases: TGTGCCAGGAGGGAGATTAACTACGAGCAGTACTTC.

The chain employs TRBV12-5 and TRBJ1-1; no definite D call. Germline CDR1 and CDR2: LGHNT and FRNRAP. The ends were cut back, 1 base at V and 3 bases at J, with 9 bases in the middle. The CDR3 spans 14 residues. CDR3 nucleotides: TGTGCTAGTGGTTTGGGGGTTTTGGACACTGAAGCTTTCTTT. Amino acid sequence: CASGLGVLDTEAFF.

This clonotype was picked up many times. One end of the junction varies from germline; a read error may be responsible. The CDR3 sequence: CASSPLEF. In DNA, the CDR3 is TGTGCCAGCAGTCCCCTGGAGTTT. The chain links TRBV12-3 or TRBV12-4 to TRBJ1-3; unclear D gene. The CDR3 runs 8 residues.

This clonotype was found many times. This chain joins TRBV3-1 and TRBJ1-1; D not certain. CDR3 length: 14 residues. Deletions cut 3 bases from V and 0 bases from J, with 8 bases between. CDR1 is LGHDT and CDR2 is YNNKEL in the germline V gene (reference sequence). The CDR3 loop is CASSHPQVNTEAFF. The CDR3 DNA reads TGTGCCAGCAGCCACCCTCAGGTGAACACTGAAGCTTTCTTT.

Turning to this clonotype: A read error may be the cause here, since a much bigger clone is one base away. The chain couples TRBV28 to TRBJ1-2; a weak D match, TRBD1 (6 bases). Per germline, CDR1 MDHEN and CDR2 SYDVKM. The CDR3 consists of 15 residues. DNA for the CDR3: TGTGCCAGCAGTAACCGGGGCAGGGGATTCGCAGGCTACTCCTTC. Its protein product is CASSNRGRGFAGYSF.

This clonotype was detected many times. The rearrangement uses TRBV2 and TRBJ2-7; D call uncertain. Between the trimmed V and J ends, which lost 1 base and 9 bases, there was a span of 13 bases. Germline assignment: CDR1 SNHLY and CDR2 FYNNEI. The CDR3 spans 13 residues. The CDR3 coding sequence is TGTGCCAGCAGTGAAGAGGTCCCCGAGAGGCAGTACTTC. Its protein is CASSEEVPERQYF.

This clonotype appeared many times. The chain is built from TRBV4-1 and TRBJ1-1; possible D gene TRBD1, 6 bases. V lost 4 bases and J lost 2, with 20 bases in between. The CDR3 sequence is 17 residues long. The germline gives CDR1 MGHRA, CDR2 YSYEKL. The CDR3 reads CASSPTAPGERNTEAFF. CDR3 in DNA: TGCGCCAGCAGCCCCACCGCCCCAGGGGAAAGAAACACTGAAGCTTTCTTT.

This clonotype was counted many times. The genes are TRBV7-9 and TRBJ2-7, with a weak D call TRBD1 (6 bases). Looked up from germline, CDR1 is SEHNR and CDR2 is FQNEAQ (reference sequence). This CDR3 is 13 amino acids long. Trimming removed 7 bases at V and 3 bases at J, with 13 bases between. CDR3: CASNGRDNYEQYF. The DNA of the CDR3 is TGTGCCAGCAATGGAAGGGACAACTACGAGCAGTACTTC. The variable domain in full, completed from reference TRBV7-9 and TRBJ2-7, reads DTGVSQNPRHKITKRGQNVTFRCDPISEHNRLYWYRQTLGQGPEFLTYFQNEAQLEKSRLLSDRFSAERPKGSFSTLEIQRTEQGDSAMYLCASNGRDNYEQYFGPGTRLTVT.